In this sample, the clone carrying this T cell receptor beta chain turned up a few times. Its specificity is not known. The CDR3 has 15 residues. Trimming removed 3 bases from V and 3 bases from J, with 12 bases in between. Germline V lookup: CDR1 SGHTA, CDR2 FQGNSA. These data are taken from a study of T cells after yellow fever vaccination. Findings and limits, study-wide: Clones from primary vaccination mostly reappeared after the booster (roughly 95% CD4, about 85% CD8). Although most clonotypes did not, a small share appeared in both CD4 and CD8 compartments.

For TCR, cDNA came from 5'RACE template switching, which added a universal primer site and UMIs. MiXCR was run by TCRdb on the 5' RACE reads, yielding one entry per CDR3 protein. This table holds about 300,000 distinct CDR3 sequences, almost 4% found once. The clonotype was recovered from a man aged 18-30 years who received the YFV17D yellow fever vaccine. This chain uses TRBV7-2 with TRBJ2-1; D call uncertain. The source material was PBMCs, sampled 5 days after the yellow fever booster vaccination. CDR3 nucleotide sequence: TGTGCCAGCAGCTTTGGGGATGCCCGCTACAATGAGCAGTTCTTC. Translated, it gives CASSFGDARYNEQFF.